This T cell receptor (beta chain) stems from a study of T-cell reconstitution after alpha-beta-depleted transplantation in children. General observations from the study: After one year, T-cell counts and TCRbeta diversity mostly came from new T cells. The study traced high day-60 TCRbeta diversity in some patients to surviving recipient T cells and thymic progenitors.

This sample's TCRbeta library carried unique molecular identifier barcodes. One entry per CDR3 protein results from TCRdb running MiXCR on the PCR reads. The sample carries around 450,000 distinct CDR3 sequences, around 15% recorded once. The V gene lost 1 base and the J gene lost 4 bases, with 13 bases spanning the gap. Per the germline V gene, CDR1 is SEHNR and CDR2 is FQNEAQ (reference sequence). This CDR3 contains 16 residues. This clonotype was seen more than once but under ten times. Its antigen is unknown. This specimen was PBMCs, mostly from graft donor cells, taken 360 days after TCRalphabeta/CD19-depleted stem cell transplant. The chain employs TRBV7-9 and TRBJ2-2, with D tentatively TRBD1 (7 bases). This TCR derives from a boy in the first two years of life who had a stem cell transplant for Wiskott-Aldrich syndrome, so the T cells may come from the graft donor. The CDR3 nucleotides are TGTGCCAGCAGCTTAGGTGCGGGGACAGTCACCGGGGAGCTGTTTTTT. Amino acid sequence: CASSLGAGTVTGELFF.